This passage covers 28 T cell receptor beta chains from one sample sequenced in a study of T cells in Graves' hyperthyroidism and ophthalmopathy. Amplified TCR beta CDR3 regions came from RNA transcripts. TCR CDR3 regions were first amplified by RT-PCR with HTBI primers. MiXCR was run by TCRdb on the multiplex PCR reads, yielding one entry per CDR3 protein. The data contain under 250,000 distinct CDR3 sequences, approximately 23% of them singletons. Sequencing used blood. Receptors were obtained from a woman between 35 and 50 years old with Graves' ophthalmopathy.

This clonotype was seen many times. The chain carries TRBV15 and TRBJ2-2, with TRBD2 matching over 10 bases. This CDR3 region has 18 residues. V gave up 3 bases and J gave up 1 base; unmatched junction bases: 8. Germline V gene data show CDR1 as LNHNV and CDR2 as YYDKDF (reference sequence). CDR3 bases: TGTGCCACCAGCAGCCGGCTAGCGGGAGTGGTGAACACCGGGGAGCTGTTTTTT. Its protein product is CATSSRLAGVVNTGELFF.

The rearrangement uses TRBV7-9 and TRBJ2-7, with 12 bases fitting TRBD1. The CDR3 is made up of 15 amino acids. Germline CDR1 SEHNR, CDR2 FQNEAQ (reference sequence). J lost 2 bases, V lost 5 bases, and 4 bases had no gene match. CDR3 protein: CASSAGQGAPYEQYF. CDR3 nucleotides: TGTGCCAGCAGCGCGGGACAGGGGGCTCCCTACGAGCAGTACTTC.

This clonotype was recorded at least ten times. At one end, the junction sequence differs from germline, possibly due to a read error. The gene calls are TRBV29-1 and TRBJ2-5; D is unresolved. In germline, CDR1 is SQVTM, CDR2 ANQGSEA. This CDR3 has 13 amino acids. This CDR3 reads CSVEGIAQETQYF. The CDR3, as DNA: TGCAGCGTGGAAGGTATAGCTCAAGAGACCCAGTACTTC.

V is TRBV3-1 and J is TRBJ1-5, with no clear D. This CDR3 has 15 amino acids. CDR1 and CDR2 (germline): LGHDT, YNNKEL (reference sequence). The V end lost 1 base, the J end lost 7 bases, and 14 bases lay between the germline ends. The CDR3 DNA reads TGTGCCAGCAGCCAAGGCAAGGGTGTGAGGCAGCCCCAGCATTTT. It codes for CASSQGKGVRQPQHF. Drawing the rest from reference TRBV3-1 and TRBJ1-5, the complete variable domain is DTAVSQTPKYLVTQMGNDKSIKCEQNLGHDTMYWYKQDSKKFLKIMFSYNNKELIINETVPNRFSPKSPDKAHLNLHINSLELGDSAVYFCASSQGKGVRQPQHFGDGTRLSIL.

This clonotype appeared once. The chain has TRBV27 and TRBJ2-5; TRBD2 agrees at 13 bases. CDR3 length equals 18 residues. Germline values: CDR1 MNHEY, CDR2 SMNVEV (reference sequence). V lost 5 bases, J lost 7 bases, and 16 bases stayed unmatched. The CDR3 DNA reads TGTGCCAGCAGTCCAGAGCCGGGACTAGCGGGACGGAGGGGGACCCAGTACTTC. Its translation: CASSPEPGLAGRRGTQYF.

The chain couples TRBV6-4 to TRBJ2-5, with a tentative D call TRBD2 (5 bases). V was cut by 6 bases and J by 0 bases, with 8 bases left in between. The length of the CDR3 is 13 residues. Germline lookup yields CDR1 MRHNA and CDR2 SNTAGT. The CDR3 nucleotides read TGTGCCAGCAGGGTTAGCGACCAAGAGACCCAGTACTTC. This gives the protein CASRVSDQETQYF.

This clonotype was counted at least ten times. The chain carries TRBV24-1 and TRBJ1-5; D possibly corresponds to TRBD1 (5 bases). Germline values: CDR1 KGHDR, CDR2 SFDVKD. CDR3 size: 14 residues. The V end lost 5 bases, the J end lost 6 bases, and 13 bases lay between the germline ends. The CDR3 DNA follows: TGTGCCACCAGTGCCTCGGGGGTTACTCAGCCCCAGCATTTT. Translating it yields CATSASGVTQPQHF.

This clonotype appeared many times. This chain connects TRBV6-1 to TRBJ2-2; D remains unclear. There are 13 residues in the CDR3. Germline assignment: CDR1 MNHNS and CDR2 SASEGT. V gave up 0 bases and J gave up 6 bases, with 5 bases separating them. The CDR3 nucleotides are TGTGCCAGCAGTGAAGCAGGGCCCGGGGAGCTGTTTTTT. Its translation is CASSEAGPGELFF.

At least ten counts were recorded for this clonotype. The chain couples TRBV11-2 to TRBJ1-1; 9 bases match TRBD1. The ends lost 1 base at V and 5 bases at J; junction bases unmatched: 5. The CDR3 is made up of 15 amino acids. Germline values: CDR1 SGHAT, CDR2 FQNNGV. CDR3 protein: CASSLGGTGRTEAFF. The DNA of the CDR3 is TGTGCCAGCAGCTTAGGGGGGACAGGGCGAACTGAAGCTTTCTTT.

This clonotype occurred many times. The rearrangement joins TRBV12-3 or TRBV12-4 to TRBJ2-7; 9 bases align to TRBD2. This CDR3 has 14 amino acids. Unmatched junction bases numbered 7, after V lost 3 bases and J lost 7 bases. CDR3 residues: CASSFLSGSREQYF. CDR3 sequence (DNA): TGTGCCAGCAGTTTTCTTAGCGGGAGTAGAGAGCAGTACTTC.

This clonotype was counted at least ten times. This sequence joins TRBV5-1 and TRBJ2-7; D uncertain. The germline V and J ends were trimmed by 5 bases and 0 bases, with 6 bases remaining between them. The CDR3 is 12 amino acids. Germline CDR1 reads SGHRS; CDR2 reads YFSETQ. The CDR3 DNA reads as TGCGCCAGCAGATTTGACTCCTACGAGCAGTACTTC. Its translation is CASRFDSYEQYF.

This chain links TRBV13 with TRBJ2-4; D gene uncertain. The germline gives CDR1 PRHDT, CDR2 FYEKMQ (reference sequence). V lost 5 bases and J 0 bases, leaving 14 bases between the germline ends. The CDR3 runs 16 residues. The CDR3 reads CASSRGRSLAKNIQYF. CDR3 coding DNA: TGTGCCAGCAGCCGAGGACGGTCTCTAGCCAAAAACATTCAGTACTTC.

This chain joins TRBV6-2 or TRBV6-3 and TRBJ2-5; D is possibly TRBD2 (5 bases). The V end was cut by 3 bases, the J end by 2 bases, with 13 bases between. CDR1 is MNHEY, CDR2 SVGEGT, per germline. The CDR3 sequence is 15 residues long. DNA of the CDR3: TGTGCCAGCAGTTATATTCGGAGCGGACAAGAGACCCAGTACTTC. Residues: CASSYIRSGQETQYF.

This chain joins TRBV4-2 and TRBJ2-6; D ambiguous. Trimming pared 0 bases from V and 4 bases from J, leaving 10 bases between. From germline, CDR1 is LGHNA and CDR2 YNFKEQ. The CDR3 is 16 residues long. The DNA for the CDR3 is TGTGCCAGCAGCCAAGATCGGAGTAGCGGGGCCAACGTCCTGACTTTC. Its protein product is CASSQDRSSGANVLTF.

This clonotype was counted many times. The chain employs TRBV7-2 and TRBJ2-7, with no clear D. With 4 bases removed from V and 4 bases from J, the gap between germline ends came to 11 bases. CDR3 length: 13 residues. The germline V gene encodes CDR1 SGHTA and CDR2 FQGNSA. CDR3 bases: TGTGCCAGCAGCTACGCTCCTGGGTACGAGCAGTACTTC. The encoded protein is CASSYAPGYEQYF.

This clonotype was seen more than once but under ten times. This chain uses TRBV6-2 or TRBV6-3 with TRBJ1-1; 10 nucleotides match TRBD1. The germline V gene encodes CDR1 MNHEY and CDR2 SVGEGT. The CDR3 covers 18 residues. J was trimmed by 3 bases and V by 6 bases; bases with no gene match: 16. The CDR3 spells CASRAGTGAARVDTEAFF. The CDR3 DNA sequence: TGTGCCAGCAGAGCCGGGACAGGGGCTGCCCGTGTGGACACTGAAGCTTTCTTT.

The rearrangement joins TRBV2 to TRBJ2-7; 8 bases agree with TRBD1. The ends lost 7 bases at V and 4 bases at J; junction bases unmatched: 9. The V gene's germline CDR1 is SNHLY and CDR2 FYNNEI. The CDR3 sequence is 14 residues long. The CDR3 spells CASTPGQVIYEQYF. CDR3 in DNA: TGTGCCAGCACCCCGGGACAGGTGATATACGAGCAGTACTTC.

This clonotype appeared many times. The V call is TRBV27, the J call TRBJ2-7; 12 bases fit TRBD2. Trimming cost V 7 bases and J 4 bases; bases outside gene matches: 14. The length of the CDR3 is 17 residues. The V gene's germline CDR1 is MNHEY and CDR2 SMNVEV (reference sequence). This CDR3 reads CASNLPWTSGNQYEQYF. Here the CDR3 DNA reads TGTGCCAGCAACCTACCTTGGACTAGCGGGAACCAATACGAGCAGTACTTC.

There are many counts of this clonotype. In DNA, the CDR3 is TGTGCCAGCAGCTTACTCTTAATGGCTGAAGCTTTCTTT. It codes for CASSLLLMAEAFF. The chain employs TRBV19 and TRBJ1-1, with D uncertain. The germline CDR1 and CDR2 sequences are LNHDA and SQIVND (reference sequence). The CDR3 is 13 amino acids. Trimming took 9 bases from V and 6 from J, leaving 17 bases between them.

The J gene is TRBJ2-7, the V gene TRBV30, with D hard to call. This CDR3 region has 12 residues. Trimming pared 3 bases from V and 3 bases from J, leaving 9 bases between. CDR1 and CDR2 (germline): GTSNPN, SVGIG (reference sequence). This chain's CDR3 is CAWRGNYYEQYF. In nucleotides, the CDR3 is TGTGCCTGGAGGGGTAATTACTACGAGCAGTACTTC.

This clonotype was found many times. V and J are TRBV28 and TRBJ1-1; 8 bases are shared with TRBD1. Trimming removed 8 bases from V and 3 bases from J; junction bases left unmatched: 8. CDR1 is MDHEN and CDR2 is SYDVKM in the germline V gene. The CDR3 has 14 residues. In DNA form, the CDR3 reads TGTGCCAGCCACCGGACAGGGTTTTACACTGAAGCTTTCTTT. Protein sequence: CASHRTGFYTEAFF.

This clonotype has at least ten counts. This chain joins TRBV6-1 and TRBJ2-5; TRBD1 matches at 8 bases. This CDR3 contains 15 residues. Trimming cost V 3 bases and J 0 bases; bases outside gene matches: 3. The germline V gene encodes CDR1 MNHNS and CDR2 SASEGT. The CDR3 spells CASSDRQGYQETQYF. The CDR3 DNA is TGTGCCAGCAGTGATCGACAGGGGTACCAAGAGACCCAGTACTTC.

This clonotype was picked up many times. The rearrangement links TRBV2 to TRBJ2-5; 9 bases are shared with TRBD2. V shed 7 bases and J 5 bases; nucleotides not matched to a gene: 8. CDR1 is SNHLY, CDR2 FYNNEI, per germline. This CDR3 is built from 14 residues. CDR3 region: CASKASGILETQYF. In DNA, the CDR3 is TGTGCCAGCAAAGCTAGCGGGATACTGGAGACCCAGTACTTC.

This clonotype was counted ten times or more. The CDR3 nucleotides are TGTGCCAGCAGCGGGGGGGGCCTACGGGCCCAGTACTTC. This translates into CASSGGGLRAQYF. The V and J genes are TRBV2 and TRBJ2-5, with TRBD2 identical over 8 bases. Looked up from germline, CDR1 is SNHLY and CDR2 is FYNNEI. This CDR3 region has 13 residues. V gave up 6 bases and J gave up 9 bases; unmatched junction bases: 9.

This clonotype appeared many times. The V and J genes are TRBV3-1 and TRBJ2-6; the match to TRBD2 covers 7 bases. The CDR3 loop spans 17 amino acids. Looked up from germline, CDR1 is LGHDT and CDR2 is YNNKEL (reference sequence). With V trimmed by 0 bases and J by 3 bases, 5 bases remained unmatched. For the CDR3, the DNA is TGTGCCAGCAGCCAAGAAGGGAGGGCCGTTGGGGCCAACGTCCTGACTTTC. Its protein product is CASSQEGRAVGANVLTF.

This clonotype has at least ten counts. The V call is TRBV28, the J call TRBJ2-5; 7 bases map to TRBD1. Germline V CDR1 and CDR2: MDHEN, SYDVKM. There are 17 residues in the CDR3. After removal of 2 bases from V and 5 bases from J, the junction contained 14 bases not matched to a gene. The CDR3 DNA reads as TGTGCCAGCAGTTTAGGTTACGGTGGACAGGAGAGGGAGACCCAGTACTTC. Residues: CASSLGYGGQERETQYF.

In the case of this clonotype: The junction departs from germline at one end; a sequencing error may be responsible. This chain links TRBV4-1 with TRBJ1-3; possibly TRBD1 for D (5 bases). The CDR3 length is 15 residues. Per the germline V gene, CDR1 is MGHRA and CDR2 is YSYEKL. The CDR3, as DNA: TGCACCAGCAGCCAAGGACAACTCTCTGGAAACACCATATATTTT. It specifies CTSSQGQLSGNTIYF.

This clonotype came up many times. V gene TRBV29-1 combines with J gene TRBJ1-1, with 7 nucleotides matching TRBD1. Germline CDR1 SQVTM, CDR2 ANQGSEA. This CDR3 has 14 amino acids. The J segment lost 3 bases and the V segment lost 4 bases, leaving 8 bases of the junction unmatched. The CDR3 reads CSVVQGGVDTEAFF. The CDR3 nucleotides read TGCAGCGTTGTGCAGGGGGGTGTCGACACTGAAGCTTTCTTT. Filled out from reference TRBV29-1 and TRBJ1-1, the complete variable domain reads SAVISQKPSRDICQRGTSLTIQCQVDSQVTMMFWYRQQPGQSLTLIATANQGSEATYESGFVIDKFPISRPNLTFSTLTVSNMSPEDSSIYLCSVVQGGVDTEAFFGQGTRLTVV.